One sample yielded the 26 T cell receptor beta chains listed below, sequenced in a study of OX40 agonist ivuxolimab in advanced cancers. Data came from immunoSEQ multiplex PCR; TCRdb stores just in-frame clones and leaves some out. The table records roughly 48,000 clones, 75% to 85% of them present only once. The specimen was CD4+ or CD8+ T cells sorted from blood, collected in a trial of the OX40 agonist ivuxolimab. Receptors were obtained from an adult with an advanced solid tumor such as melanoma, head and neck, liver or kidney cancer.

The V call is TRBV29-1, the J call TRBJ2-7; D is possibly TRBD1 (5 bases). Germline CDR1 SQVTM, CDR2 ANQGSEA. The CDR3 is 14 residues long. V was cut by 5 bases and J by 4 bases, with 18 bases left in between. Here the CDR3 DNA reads TGCAGCGTTCAGGACAAAACAGAGAGATACGAGCAGTACTTC. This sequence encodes CSVQDKTERYEQYF.

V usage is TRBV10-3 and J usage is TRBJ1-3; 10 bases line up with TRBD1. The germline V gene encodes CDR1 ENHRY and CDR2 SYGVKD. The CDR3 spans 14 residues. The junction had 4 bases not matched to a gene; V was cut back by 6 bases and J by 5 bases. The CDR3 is CAISLGQGRNTIYF. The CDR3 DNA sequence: TGTGCCATCAGCTTGGGACAGGGGAGAAACACCATATATTTT.

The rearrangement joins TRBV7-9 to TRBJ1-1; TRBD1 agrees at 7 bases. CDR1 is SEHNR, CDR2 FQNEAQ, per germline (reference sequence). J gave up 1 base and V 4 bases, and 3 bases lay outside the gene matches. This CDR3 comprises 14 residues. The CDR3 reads CASSSRTGNTEAFF. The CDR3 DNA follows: TGTGCCAGCAGCTCCCGGACAGGGAACACTGAAGCTTTCTTT.

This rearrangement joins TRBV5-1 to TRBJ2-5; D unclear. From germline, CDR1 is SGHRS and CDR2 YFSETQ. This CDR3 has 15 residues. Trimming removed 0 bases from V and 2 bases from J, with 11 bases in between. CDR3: CASSLVSGSQETQYF. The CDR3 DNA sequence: TGCGCCAGCAGCTTGGTGTCAGGCAGTCAAGAGACCCAGTACTTC.

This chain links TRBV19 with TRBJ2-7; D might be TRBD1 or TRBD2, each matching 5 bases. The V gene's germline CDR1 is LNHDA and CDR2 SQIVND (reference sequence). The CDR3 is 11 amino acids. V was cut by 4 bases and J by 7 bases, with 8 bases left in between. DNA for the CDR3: TGTGCCAGTAGTACCTGGGGGGAGCAGTACTTC. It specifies CASSTWGEQYF.

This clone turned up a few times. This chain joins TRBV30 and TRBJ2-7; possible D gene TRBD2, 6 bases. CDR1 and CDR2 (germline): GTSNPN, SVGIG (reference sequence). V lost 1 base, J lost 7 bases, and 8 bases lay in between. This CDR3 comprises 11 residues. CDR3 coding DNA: TGTGCCTGGAGTGGGGGGGTGGAGCAGTACTTC. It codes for CAWSGGVEQYF. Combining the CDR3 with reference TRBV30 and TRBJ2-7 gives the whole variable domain SQTIHQWPATLVQPVGSPLSLECTVEGTSNPNLYWYRQAAGRGLQLLFYSVGIGQISSEVPQNLSASRPQDRQFILSSKKLLLSDSGFYLCAWSGGVEQYFGPGTRLTVT.

CDR3 coding DNA: TGTGCCAGCAGCCCCAGGCAGGGGACAGGGGACCTCGTAGAGACCCAGTACTTC. Protein product: CASSPRQGTGDLVETQYF. This chain connects TRBV9 to TRBJ2-5; 10 nucleotides agree with TRBD1. Germline values: CDR1 SGDLS, CDR2 YYNGEE. The CDR3 is 18 amino acids. J lost 4 bases, V lost 4 bases, and 16 bases had no gene match.

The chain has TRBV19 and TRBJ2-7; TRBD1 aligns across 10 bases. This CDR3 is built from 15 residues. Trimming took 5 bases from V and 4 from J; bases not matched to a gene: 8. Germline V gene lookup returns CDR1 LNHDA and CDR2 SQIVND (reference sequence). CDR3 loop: CASSFRGTGAYEQYF. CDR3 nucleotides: TGTGCCAGTAGTTTTCGAGGGACAGGGGCTTACGAGCAGTACTTC. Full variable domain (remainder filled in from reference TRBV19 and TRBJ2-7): DGGITQSPKYLFRKEGQNVTLSCEQNLNHDAMYWYRQDPGQGLRLIYYSQIVNDFQKGDIAEGYSVSREKKESFPLTVTSAQKNPTAFYLCASSFRGTGAYEQYFGPGTRLTVT.

CDR3 in DNA: TGTGCCAGCTCACCTGAACCGATGGGGGGTGGCTACACCTTC. This sequence encodes CASSPEPMGGGYTF. The rearrangement uses TRBV18 and TRBJ1-2, with D possibly TRBD1 on 5 matching bases. The V end lost 3 bases, the J end lost 7 bases, and 15 bases lay between the germline ends. The germline V gene encodes CDR1 KGHSH and CDR2 LQKENI. This CDR3 contains 14 residues.

For the CDR3, the DNA is TGTGCCAGCAGCGCAGCCCCCGGGGCCGACTATGGCTACACCTTC. It translates to CASSAAPGADYGYTF. This chain links TRBV9 with TRBJ1-2; D might be TRBD1 (5 bases). This CDR3 spans 15 amino acids. V was trimmed by 3 bases and J by 3 bases, leaving 15 bases between them. From germline, CDR1 is SGDLS and CDR2 YYNGEE.

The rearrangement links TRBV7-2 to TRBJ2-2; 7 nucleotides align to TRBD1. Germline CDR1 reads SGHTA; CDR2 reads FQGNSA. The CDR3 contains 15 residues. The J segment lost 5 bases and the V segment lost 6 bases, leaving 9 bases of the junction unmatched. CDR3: CASSSPGQITGELFF. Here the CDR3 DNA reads TGTGCCAGCAGTTCTCCGGGACAGATAACCGGGGAGCTGTTTTTT.

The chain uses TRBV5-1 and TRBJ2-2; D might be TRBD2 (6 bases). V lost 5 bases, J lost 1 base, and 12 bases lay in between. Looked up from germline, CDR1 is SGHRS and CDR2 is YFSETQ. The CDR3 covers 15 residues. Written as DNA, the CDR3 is TGCGCCAGCAGGGTTAGCGGAGGGAACACCGGGGAGCTGTTTTTT. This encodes CASRVSGGNTGELFF. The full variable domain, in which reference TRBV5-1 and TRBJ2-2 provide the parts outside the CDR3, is KAGVTQTPRYLIKTRGQQVTLSCSPISGHRSVSWYQQTPGQGLQFLFEYFSETQRNKGNFPGRFSGRQFSNSRSEMNVSTLELGDSALYLCASRVSGGNTGELFFGEGSRLTVL.

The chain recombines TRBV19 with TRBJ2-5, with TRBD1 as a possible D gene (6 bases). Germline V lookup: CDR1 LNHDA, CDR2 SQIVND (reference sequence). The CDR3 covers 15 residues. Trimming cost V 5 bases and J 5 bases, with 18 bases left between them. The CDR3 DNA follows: TGTGCCAGTAGTTTTCAGGGGCCGCGAGACGAGACCCAGTACTTC. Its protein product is CASSFQGPRDETQYF.

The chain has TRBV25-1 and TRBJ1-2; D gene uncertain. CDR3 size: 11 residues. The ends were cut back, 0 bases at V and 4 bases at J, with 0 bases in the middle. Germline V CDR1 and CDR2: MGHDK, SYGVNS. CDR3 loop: CASSEYYGYTF. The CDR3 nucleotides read TGTGCCAGCAGTGAATACTATGGCTACACCTTC.

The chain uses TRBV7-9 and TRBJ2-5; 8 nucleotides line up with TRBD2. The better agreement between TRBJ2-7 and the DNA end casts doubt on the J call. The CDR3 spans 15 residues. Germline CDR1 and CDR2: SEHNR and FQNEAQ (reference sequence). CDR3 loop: CASSLSGGATYEQYF. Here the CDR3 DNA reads TGTGCCAGCAGCCTAAGCGGGGGTGCGACCTACGAGCAGTACTTC.

The chain's CDR3 is CASSQGGTGNYGYTF. For the CDR3, the DNA is TGCGCCAGCAGCCAAGGGGGGACAGGAAACTATGGCTACACCTTC. V is TRBV4-3 and J is TRBJ1-2; 8 bases fit TRBD1. Germline CDR1 and CDR2: LGHNA and YSLEER. The junction had 3 bases not matched to a gene; V was cut back by 1 base and J by 2 bases. The CDR3 covers 15 residues.

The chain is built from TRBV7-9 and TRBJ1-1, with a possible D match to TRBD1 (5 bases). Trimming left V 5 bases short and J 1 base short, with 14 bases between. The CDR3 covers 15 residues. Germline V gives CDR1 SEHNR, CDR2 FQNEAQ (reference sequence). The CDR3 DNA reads TGTGCCAGCAGCCCCACCGGCAGGGCGAACACTGAAGCTTTCTTT. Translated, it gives CASSPTGRANTEAFF.

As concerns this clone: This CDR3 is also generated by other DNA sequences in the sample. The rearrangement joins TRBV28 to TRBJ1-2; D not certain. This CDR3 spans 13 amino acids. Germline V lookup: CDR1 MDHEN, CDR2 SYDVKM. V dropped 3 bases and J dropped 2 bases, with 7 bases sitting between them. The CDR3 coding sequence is TGTGCCAGCAGTTTCGGTCAGAACTATGGCTACACCTTC. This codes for CASSFGQNYGYTF.

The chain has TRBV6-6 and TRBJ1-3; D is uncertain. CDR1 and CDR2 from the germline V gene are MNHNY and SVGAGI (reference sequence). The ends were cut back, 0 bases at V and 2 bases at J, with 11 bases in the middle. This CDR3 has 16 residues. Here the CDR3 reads CASSYSGPTAGNTIYF. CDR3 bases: TGTGCCAGCAGTTACTCTGGTCCGACCGCTGGAAACACCATATATTTT.

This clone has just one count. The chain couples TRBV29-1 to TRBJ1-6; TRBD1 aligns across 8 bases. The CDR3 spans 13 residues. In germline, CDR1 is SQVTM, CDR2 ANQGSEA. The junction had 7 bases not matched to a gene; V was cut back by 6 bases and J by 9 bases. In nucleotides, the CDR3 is TGCAGCGTGGCCCAGGGGGCAGGTTCACCCCTCCACTTT. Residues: CSVAQGAGSPLHF.

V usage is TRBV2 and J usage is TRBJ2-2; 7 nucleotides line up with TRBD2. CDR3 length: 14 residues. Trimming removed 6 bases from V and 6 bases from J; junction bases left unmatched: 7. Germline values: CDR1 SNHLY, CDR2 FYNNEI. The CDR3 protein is CASRVMGGAGELFF. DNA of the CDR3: TGTGCCAGCAGAGTGATGGGGGGGGCCGGGGAGCTGTTTTTT.

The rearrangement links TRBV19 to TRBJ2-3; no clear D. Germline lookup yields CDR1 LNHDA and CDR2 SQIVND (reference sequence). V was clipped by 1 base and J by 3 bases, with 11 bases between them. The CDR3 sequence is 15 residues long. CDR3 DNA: TGTGCCAGTAGTATAGGGCAGGAGATGACAGATACGCAGTATTTT. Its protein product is CASSIGQEMTDTQYF.

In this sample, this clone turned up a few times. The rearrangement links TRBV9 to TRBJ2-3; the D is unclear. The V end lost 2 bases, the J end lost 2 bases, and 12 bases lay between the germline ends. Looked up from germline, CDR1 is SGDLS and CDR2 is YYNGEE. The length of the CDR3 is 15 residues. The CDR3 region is CASSVRADNTDTQYF. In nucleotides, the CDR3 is TGTGCCAGCAGCGTTAGGGCCGACAACACAGATACGCAGTATTTT.

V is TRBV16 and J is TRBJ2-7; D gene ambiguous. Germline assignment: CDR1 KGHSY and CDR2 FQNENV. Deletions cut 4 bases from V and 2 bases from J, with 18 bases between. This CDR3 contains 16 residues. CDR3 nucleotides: TGTGCCAGCAGCCGGTCAGGCGTTTCGGATCCCTACGAGCAGTACTTC. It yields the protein CASSRSGVSDPYEQYF.

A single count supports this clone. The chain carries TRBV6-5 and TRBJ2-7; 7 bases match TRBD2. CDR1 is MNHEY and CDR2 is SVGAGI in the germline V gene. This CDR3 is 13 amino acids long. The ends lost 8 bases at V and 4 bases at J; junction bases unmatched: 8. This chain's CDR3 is CASGIGGKYEQYF. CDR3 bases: TGTGCCAGCGGAATCGGGGGGAAGTACGAGCAGTACTTC.

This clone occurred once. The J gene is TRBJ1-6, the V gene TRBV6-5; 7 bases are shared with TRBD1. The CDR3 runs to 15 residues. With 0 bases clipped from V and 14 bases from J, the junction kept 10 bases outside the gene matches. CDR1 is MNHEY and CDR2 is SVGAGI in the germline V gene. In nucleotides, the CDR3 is TGTGCCAGCAGTTACTCGAGGACAGGCGGCAAGACCCTCCACTTT. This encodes CASSYSRTGGKTLHF.